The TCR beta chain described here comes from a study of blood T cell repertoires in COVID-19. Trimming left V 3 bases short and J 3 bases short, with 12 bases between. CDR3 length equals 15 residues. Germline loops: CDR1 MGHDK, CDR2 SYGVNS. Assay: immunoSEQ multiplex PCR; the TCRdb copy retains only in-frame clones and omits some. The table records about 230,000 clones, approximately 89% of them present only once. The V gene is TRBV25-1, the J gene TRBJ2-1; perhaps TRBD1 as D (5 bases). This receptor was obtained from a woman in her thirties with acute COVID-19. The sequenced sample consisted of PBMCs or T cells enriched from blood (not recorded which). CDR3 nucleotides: TGTGCCAGCAGTGATTGGACAAATCACTACAATGAGCAGTTCTTC. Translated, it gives CASSDWTNHYNEQFF.